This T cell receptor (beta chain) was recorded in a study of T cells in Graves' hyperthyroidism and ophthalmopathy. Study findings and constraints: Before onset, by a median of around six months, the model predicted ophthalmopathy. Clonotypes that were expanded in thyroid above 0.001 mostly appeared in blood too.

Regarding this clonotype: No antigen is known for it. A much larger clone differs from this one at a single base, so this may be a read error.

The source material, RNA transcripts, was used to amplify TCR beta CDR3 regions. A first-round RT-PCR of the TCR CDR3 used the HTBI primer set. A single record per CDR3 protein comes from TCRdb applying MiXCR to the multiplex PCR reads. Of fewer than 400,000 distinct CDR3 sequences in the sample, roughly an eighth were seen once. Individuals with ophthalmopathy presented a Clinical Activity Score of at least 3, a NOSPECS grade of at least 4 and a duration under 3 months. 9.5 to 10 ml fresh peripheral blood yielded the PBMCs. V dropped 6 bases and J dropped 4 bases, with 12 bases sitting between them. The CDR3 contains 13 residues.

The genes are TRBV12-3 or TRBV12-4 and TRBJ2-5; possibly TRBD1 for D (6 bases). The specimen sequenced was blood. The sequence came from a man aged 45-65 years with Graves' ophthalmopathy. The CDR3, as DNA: TGTGCCAGCAGAATAGGGGGTCGAGAGACCCAGTACTTC. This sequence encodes CASRIGGRETQYF.